The source of this TCR beta chain is a study of blood T cell repertoires in COVID-19. Study-wide background: Samples representing acute and convalescent COVID-19 were sourced from the United States, Italy and Spain. Sources were T cells, B-cell-depleted T cells, or PBMCs; the material itself was cDNA or gDNA.

The count of this clone is one. CDR1 and CDR2 from the germline V gene are MNHEY and SVGAGI. Trimming stripped 6 bases from V and 1 base from J, with 9 bases between. This CDR3 region has 13 residues. Authors' methods: Nucleated cell counts were estimated from reference gene primer amplification. Assay: immunoSEQ multiplex PCR; the TCRdb copy retains only in-frame clones and omits some. Clonal size and the V and J genes are those of that table, whereas D and trimming came from the DNA. The data show about 140,000 clones, with more than 80% seen just once and around 4.8% held by the top ten. The TCR sequence derives from a human donor in a cohort sampled during active COVID-19. The sample taken for sequencing was peripheral blood. This chain uses TRBV6-5 with TRBJ1-1; possible D gene TRBD1, 5 bases. This CDR3 reads CASSRGGNTEAFF. CDR3 coding DNA: TGTGCCAGCAGCCGGGGGGGGAACACTGAAGCTTTCTTT.